This T cell receptor beta chain was captured in a study of OX40 agonist ivuxolimab in advanced cancers. Notes on the study in general: Certain nonresponders additionally had low normalized T-cell clonal expansion. Partly responding patients at 0.1-3.0 mg/kg showed some of the smallest clonal expansion.

Per germline, CDR1 SGHAT and CDR2 FQNNGV. This CDR3 has 14 residues. A note on this clone: Antigen specificity is unknown.

Sequencing was performed with immunoSEQ multiplex PCR; in TCRdb, only in-frame clones are kept and a portion is missing. The table has under 13,000 clones, about three quarters seen once; the top ten hold around 30%. This rearrangement joins TRBV11-2 to TRBJ2-5; maybe TRBD1 (6 bases). TRBJ2-7 matches the DNA end more closely, so the J call is doubtful. The clonotype was recovered from an adult with an advanced solid tumor such as melanoma, head and neck, liver or kidney cancer. Source: CD4+ or CD8+ T cells sorted from blood, taken in a trial of the OX40 agonist ivuxolimab. CDR3 in DNA: TGTGCCAGCAGTCAACCCAACAGGGTCTACGAGCAGTACTTC. It codes for CASSQPNRVYEQYF.